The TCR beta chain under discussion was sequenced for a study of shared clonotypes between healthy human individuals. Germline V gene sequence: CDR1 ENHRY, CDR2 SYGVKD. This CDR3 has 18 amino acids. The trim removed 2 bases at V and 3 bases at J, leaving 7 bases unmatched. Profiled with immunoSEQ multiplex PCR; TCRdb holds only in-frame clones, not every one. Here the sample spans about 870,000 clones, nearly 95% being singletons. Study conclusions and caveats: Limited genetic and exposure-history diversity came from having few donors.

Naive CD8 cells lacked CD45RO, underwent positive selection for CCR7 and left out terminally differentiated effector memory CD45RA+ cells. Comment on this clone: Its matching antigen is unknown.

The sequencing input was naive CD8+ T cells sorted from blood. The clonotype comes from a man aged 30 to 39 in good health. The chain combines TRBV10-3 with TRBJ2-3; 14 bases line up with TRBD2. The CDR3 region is CAISERPGLAGVTDTQYF. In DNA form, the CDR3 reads TGTGCCATCAGTGAGAGACCGGGACTAGCGGGAGTTACAGATACGCAGTATTTT.